This T cell receptor (beta chain) was captured by sequencing in a study of cytotoxic CD8 clonotypes in ibrutinib-treated CLL (dated by TCRdb to about 2021). About the study as a whole: The cohort had 11 relapsed/refractory and about 15 treatment-naive patients; 17 to 18 were IGHV unmutated. Partial responses were observed in some 24 patients and complete responses in 2; after a median follow-up of 68 months, remission was maintained in 14 patients and progression was observed in roughly twelve. The response samples were drawn at a median of roughly twelve months into treatment, with a range of roughly 6 to 36 months. On average, each sample had a few hundred thousand productive templates and approximately 100,000 productive rearrangements. Longitudinal samples were obtainable from 26 of the 86 participants in the trial. Cryopreserved peripheral blood mononuclear cells were obtained before treatment, at response, and at either sustained remission or disease progression. All remission and progressive disease samples were collected while patients were still receiving ibrutinib. Study-level results and caveats: Baseline clonality exceeded that of age-matched healthy donors and correlated strongly with circulating CD8+ T-cell counts. At ibrutinib response clonality went up, during sustained remission it held steady, and at progression it dropped back toward baseline. Sampling times were not matched between sustained-remission and progressing patients, and lymph node repertoires were not studied. Public clonotypes were rare and either contracted or stayed stable during treatment, and the rise in clonality at ibrutinib response reflected the expansion of private clonotypes.

The goal of deep resolution MiSeq sequencing was a depth between 1 in 1 million and 1 in 200,000 T cells, and coverage averaged 10x per clonotype. TCR beta libraries were generated with the immunoSEQ hsTCRB Kit. Under the source paper's analysis protocol: ImmunoSEQ Data Assistant and ImmunoSEQ Analyzer were used for data analysis, and V, D and J genes were assigned according to IMGT definitions. Clonality, which ranges from 0 to 1, was calculated as one minus the normalized Shannon entropy of productive rearrangement frequencies. Only overrepresented clonotypes making up at least 0.05% of the repertoire of each patient were included in the public clonotype analysis. About 13 age-matched healthy donor repertoires from immuneACCESS were used as controls for clonality. TCRdb obtained this table from immuneACCESS and retained in-frame rearrangements with V and J assigned. These tables miss some clones; where compared with another copy, unresolved V genes account for less than half of the shortfall, and the remainder is unexplained. V, J and clone size are those of that table, while D and trimming were read from the DNA. Recorded for this sample are over 250,000 clones; approximately 76% of them occurred a single time. Clones ranked in the top ten supply about 5.7% of the sample.

Note on this clone: Its specific antigen is unknown. Per-base quality was not reported, and no clone a single base away is much larger than it.

Via the germline V gene, CDR1 is LGHNT and CDR2 FRNRAP. The CDR3, from cysteine to phenylalanine, totals 16 residues. Kept here is only the CDR3 DNA, which spans 48 bases and is read in frame from base 1. At the junction V is shortened by 3 bases and J by 4 bases, with 16 bases in between. The time point label of this sample denotes: progressive disease on ibrutinib. For TCR beta library preparation, approximately 2.2 micrograms of genomic DNA were isolated from cryopreserved PBMCs. High-throughput TCR beta sequencing was performed on longitudinal blood samples from CLL patients receiving ibrutinib monotherapy. The patients took part in an open-label, single-center phase 2 trial of ibrutinib monotherapy.

The sequences come from PBMCs, collected at disease progression, from a patient treated with ibrutinib. Rearrangement joined TRBV12-5 to TRBJ2-1; the D call could be TRBD1 or TRBD2, with each sharing 5 bases. This clonotype was obtained from a human donor with chronic lymphocytic leukemia. The CDR3: CASGLNRDGIYNEQFF. The bases are TGTGCTAGTGGTTTAAACCGGGACGGAATATACAATGAGCAGTTCTTC.